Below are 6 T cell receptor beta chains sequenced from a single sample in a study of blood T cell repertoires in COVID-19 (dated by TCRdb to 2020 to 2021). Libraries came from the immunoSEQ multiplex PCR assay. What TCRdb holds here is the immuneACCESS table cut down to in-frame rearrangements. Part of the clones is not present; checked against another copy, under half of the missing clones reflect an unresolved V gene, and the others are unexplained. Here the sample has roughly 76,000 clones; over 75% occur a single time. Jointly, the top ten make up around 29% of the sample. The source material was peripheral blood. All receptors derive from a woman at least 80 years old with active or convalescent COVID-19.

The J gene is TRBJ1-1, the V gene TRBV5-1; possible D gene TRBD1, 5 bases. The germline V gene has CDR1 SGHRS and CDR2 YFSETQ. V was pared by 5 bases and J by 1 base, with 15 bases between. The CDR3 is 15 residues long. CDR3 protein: CASRPAGPTNTEAFF. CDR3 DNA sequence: TGCGCCAGCAGACCGGCGGGACCCACGAACACTGAAGCTTTCTTT. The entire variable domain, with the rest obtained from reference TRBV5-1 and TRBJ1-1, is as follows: KAGVTQTPRYLIKTRGQQVTLSCSPISGHRSVSWYQQTPGQGLQFLFEYFSETQRNKGNFPGRFSGRQFSNSRSEMNVSTLELGDSALYLCASRPAGPTNTEAFFGQGTRLTVV.

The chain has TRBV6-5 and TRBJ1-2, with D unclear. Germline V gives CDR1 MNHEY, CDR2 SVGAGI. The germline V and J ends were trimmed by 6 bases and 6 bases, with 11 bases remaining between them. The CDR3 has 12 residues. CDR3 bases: TGTGCCAGCAGCCAGCGGAGGGATGGCTACACCTTC. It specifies CASSQRRDGYTF.

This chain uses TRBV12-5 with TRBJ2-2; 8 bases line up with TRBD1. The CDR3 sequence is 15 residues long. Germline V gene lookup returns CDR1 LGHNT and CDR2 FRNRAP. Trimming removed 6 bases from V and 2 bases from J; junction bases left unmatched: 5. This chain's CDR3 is CASGLGQGNTGELFF. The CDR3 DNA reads TGTGCTAGTGGCCTCGGACAGGGAAACACCGGGGAGCTGTTTTTT.

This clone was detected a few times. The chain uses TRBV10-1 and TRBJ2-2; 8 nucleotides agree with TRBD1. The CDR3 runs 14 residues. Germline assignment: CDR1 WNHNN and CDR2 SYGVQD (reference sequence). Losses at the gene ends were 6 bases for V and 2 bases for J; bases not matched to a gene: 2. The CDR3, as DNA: TGCGCCAGCAGGGGGACAGGAAACACCGGGGAGCTGTTTTTT. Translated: CASRGTGNTGELFF.

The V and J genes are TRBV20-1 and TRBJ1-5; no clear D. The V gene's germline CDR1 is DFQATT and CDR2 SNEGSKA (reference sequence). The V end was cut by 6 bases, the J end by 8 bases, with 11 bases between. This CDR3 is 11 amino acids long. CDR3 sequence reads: CSASGGKPQHF. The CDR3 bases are TGCAGTGCCTCAGGAGGGAAGCCCCAGCATTTT.

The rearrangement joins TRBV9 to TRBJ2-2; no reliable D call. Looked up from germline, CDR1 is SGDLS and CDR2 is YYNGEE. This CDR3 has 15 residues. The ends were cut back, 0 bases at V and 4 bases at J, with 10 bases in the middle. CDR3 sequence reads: CASSVGGTSTGELFF. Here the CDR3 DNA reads TGTGCCAGCAGCGTAGGCGGTACTTCCACCGGGGAGCTGTTTTTT.